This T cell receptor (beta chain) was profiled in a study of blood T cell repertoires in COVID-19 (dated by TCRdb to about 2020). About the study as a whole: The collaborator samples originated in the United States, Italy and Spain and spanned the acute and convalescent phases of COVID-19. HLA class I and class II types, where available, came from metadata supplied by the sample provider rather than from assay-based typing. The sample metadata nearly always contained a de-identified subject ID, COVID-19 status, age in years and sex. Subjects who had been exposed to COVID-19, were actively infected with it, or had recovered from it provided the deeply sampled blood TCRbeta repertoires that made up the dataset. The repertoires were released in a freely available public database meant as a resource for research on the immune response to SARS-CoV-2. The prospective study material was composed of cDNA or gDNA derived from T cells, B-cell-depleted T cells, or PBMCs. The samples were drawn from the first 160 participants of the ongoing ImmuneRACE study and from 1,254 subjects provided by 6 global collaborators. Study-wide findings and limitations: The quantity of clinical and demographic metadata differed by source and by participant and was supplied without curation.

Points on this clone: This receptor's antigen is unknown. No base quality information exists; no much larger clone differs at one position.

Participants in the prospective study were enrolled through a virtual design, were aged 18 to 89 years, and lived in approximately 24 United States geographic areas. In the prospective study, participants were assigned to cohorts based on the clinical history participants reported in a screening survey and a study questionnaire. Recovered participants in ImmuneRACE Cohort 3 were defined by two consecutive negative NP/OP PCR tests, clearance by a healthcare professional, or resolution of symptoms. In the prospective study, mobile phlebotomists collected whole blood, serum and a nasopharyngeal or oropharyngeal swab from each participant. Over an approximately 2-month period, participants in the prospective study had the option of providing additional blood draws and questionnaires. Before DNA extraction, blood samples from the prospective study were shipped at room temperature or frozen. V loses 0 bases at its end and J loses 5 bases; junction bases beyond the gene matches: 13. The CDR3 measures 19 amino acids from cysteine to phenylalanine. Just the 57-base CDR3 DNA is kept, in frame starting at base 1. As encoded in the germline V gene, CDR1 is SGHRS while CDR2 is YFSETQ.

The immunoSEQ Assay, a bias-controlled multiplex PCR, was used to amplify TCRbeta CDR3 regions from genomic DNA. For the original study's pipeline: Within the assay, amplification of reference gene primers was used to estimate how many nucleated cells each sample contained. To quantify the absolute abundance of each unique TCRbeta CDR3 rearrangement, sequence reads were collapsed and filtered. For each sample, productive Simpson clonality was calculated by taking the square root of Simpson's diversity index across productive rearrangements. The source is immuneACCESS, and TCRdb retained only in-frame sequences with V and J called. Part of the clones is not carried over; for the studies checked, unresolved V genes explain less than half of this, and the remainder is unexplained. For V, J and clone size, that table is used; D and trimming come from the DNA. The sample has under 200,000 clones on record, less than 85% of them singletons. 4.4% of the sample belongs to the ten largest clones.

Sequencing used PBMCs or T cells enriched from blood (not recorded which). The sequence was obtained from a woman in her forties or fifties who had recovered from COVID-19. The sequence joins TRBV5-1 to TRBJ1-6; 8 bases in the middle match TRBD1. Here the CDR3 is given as CASSLEPRGQLINNSPLHF. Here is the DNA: TGCGCCAGCAGCTTGGAACCCAGGGGGCAACTAATTAATAATTCACCCCTCCACTTT.